This T cell receptor (beta chain) was found in a study of blood T cell repertoires in COVID-19 (dated by TCRdb to about 2020). The study in broad terms: Samples from collaborators originated in the United States, Italy and Spain and spanned both the acute and convalescent phases of COVID-19. The prospective study material was composed of cDNA or gDNA derived from T cells, B-cell-depleted T cells, or PBMCs. Deeply sampled blood TCRbeta repertoires from subjects exposed to, actively infected with, or recovered from COVID-19 were included in the dataset. The repertoires were made available in a free public database intended to serve as a resource for research on the immune response to SARS-CoV-2. The samples were drawn from two sources: the first 160 participants of the ongoing ImmuneRACE study, and 1,200 or so subjects contributed by 6 global collaborators. The sample metadata nearly always contained a de-identified subject ID, COVID-19 status, age in years and sex. Where available, HLA class I and class II types were obtained from metadata supplied by the sample provider rather than from assay-based typing. Findings and caveats that apply to the study as a whole: The quantity of clinical and demographic metadata differed by source and by participant and was supplied without curation.

Whole blood was collected in K2EDTA tubes by collaborating institutions according to the institutions' own protocols. For TCRbeta analysis, collaborators shipped samples as frozen whole blood, isolated PBMCs, or DNA extracted from either of those sample types. Regarding this clone: The antigen it binds to is not known. The input lacks base qualities; no much larger clone sits a single base away.

Relative to germline, V is missing 0 bases and J is missing 0 bases, with 0 bases of the junction outside any gene match. The CDR3 measures 15 amino acids from cysteine to phenylalanine. The sequence is cut down to CDR3 DNA, 45 bases in frame from base 1. The germline V gene provides CDR1 MNHEY and CDR2 SVGAGI. TCRbeta CDR3 regions were amplified from genomic DNA by means of the immunoSEQ Assay, a bias-controlled multiplex PCR. On the study's bioinformatics: The number of nucleated cells in each sample was estimated from the amplification of reference gene primers within the assay. To quantify the absolute abundance of each unique TCRbeta CDR3 rearrangement, sequence reads were collapsed and filtered. For each sample, productive Simpson clonality was calculated by taking the square root of Simpson's diversity index across productive rearrangements. TCRdb stores this immuneACCESS table with in-frame sequences only. Part of the clones is absent; in the studies checked, under half of the shortfall reflects unresolved V genes, and no reason is known for the rest. V and J calls plus clone size are reproduced from that table; the DNA served to infer D and trimming. Across this sample there are 200,000 to 250,000 clones, with 80% seen only once. Of the sample, around 5.8% is held by the ten largest clones.

This clonotype originated in a woman in her seventies with acute or convalescent COVID-19. The receptor chain draws on TRBV6-5 and TRBJ2-3, with 7 bases matching TRBD1. The sequenced sample was peripheral blood. CDR3 reads: CASSYSTGSTDTQYF. The DNA sequence is TGTGCCAGCAGTTACTCGACAGGGAGCACAGATACGCAGTATTTT.